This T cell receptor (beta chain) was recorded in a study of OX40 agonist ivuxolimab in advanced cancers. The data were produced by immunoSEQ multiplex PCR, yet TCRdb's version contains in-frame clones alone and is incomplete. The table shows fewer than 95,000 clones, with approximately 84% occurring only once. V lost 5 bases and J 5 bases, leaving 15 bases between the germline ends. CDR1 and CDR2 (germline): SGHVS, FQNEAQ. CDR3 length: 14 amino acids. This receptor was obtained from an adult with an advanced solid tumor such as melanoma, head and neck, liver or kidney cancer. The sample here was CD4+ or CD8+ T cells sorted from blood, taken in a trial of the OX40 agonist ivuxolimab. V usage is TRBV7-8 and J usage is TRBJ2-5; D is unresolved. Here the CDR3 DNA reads TGTGCCAGCAGCGGAAAGGTTACCAGGGAGACCCAGTACTTC. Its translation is CASSGKVTRETQYF.